These T cell receptor beta chains were read from a single sample in a study of T cell responses to AZD1222 COVID-19 vaccine. Clones were read by immunoSEQ multiplex PCR, and TCRdb kept only the in-frame ones, dropping some. The sample carries about 110,000 clones, 81% recorded once. The sample was peripheral blood, taken on day 0 of AZD1222 vaccination. The receptors derive from an adult in good health. Each CDR3 is given with its conserved first and last residue. The D gene is left open where the match is weak. The size entry is marked missing in some rows and otherwise reads once, few, many or a size class.

V	D	size	J	CDR3	DNA
TRBV6-4	-	-	TRBJ1-5	CASSAKTDSNQPQHF	TGTGCCAGCAGCGCAAAGACAGACAGCAATCAGCCCCAGCATTTT
TRBV3-1/TRBV3-2	-	-	TRBJ1-2	CASSQDLVGGYTF	TGTGCCAGCAGCCAAGATCTCGTGGGGGGCTACACCTTC
TRBV29-1	TRBD1	-	TRBJ2-3	CSVADRGNTDTQYF	TGCAGCGTTGCGGACAGGGGGAACACAGATACGCAGTATTTT
TRBV7-9	-	-	TRBJ2-7	CASSLAPSEQYF	TGTGCCAGCAGCTTAGCCCCCTCCGAGCAGTACTTC
TRBV4-3	TRBD2	-	TRBJ2-1	CASSQVAGGPNNEQFF	TGCGCCAGCAGCCAAGTAGCGGGAGGGCCAAACAATGAGCAGTTCTTC
TRBV2	TRBD1	-	TRBJ1-2	CASSERTGEFGGYTF	TGTGCCAGCAGTGAGAGGACAGGGGAATTCGGGGGCTACACCTTC
TRBV25-1	TRBD2	-	TRBJ2-2	CASSDPQAGDMNTGELFF	TGTGCCAGCAGTGACCCCCAAGCGGGGGATATGAACACCGGGGAGCTGTTTTTT
TRBV2	TRBD2	few	TRBJ2-7	CASRSWPSGTGYEQYF	TGTGCCAGTAGAAGCTGGCCTAGCGGTACTGGCTACGAGCAGTACTTC
TRBV6-5	-	-	TRBJ1-3	CASKRGVDSGNTIYF	TGTGCCAGCAAGCGGGGGGTTGACTCTGGAAACACCATATATTTT
TRBV3-1/TRBV3-2	-	-	TRBJ2-7	CASSRVSYEQYF	TGTGCCAGCAGCCGCGTCTCCTACGAGCAGTACTTC
TRBV7-9	-	once	TRBJ1-1	CASSSKTGEAFF	TGTGCCAGCAGCTCGAAGACGGGCGAAGCTTTCTTT
TRBV28	-	-	TRBJ2-5	CASSYRGAETQYF	TGTGCCAGCAGTTATCGGGGCGCGGAGACCCAGTACTTC
TRBV2	TRBD1	once	TRBJ1-5	CASRGQGASNQPQHF	TGTGCCAGCAGAGGACAGGGGGCTAGCAATCAGCCCCAGCATTTT
TRBV6-5	-	-	TRBJ2-3	CASSSSNTDTQYF	TGTGCCAGCAGTTCGTCGAACACAGATACGCAGTATTTT
TRBV27	-	-	TRBJ1-6	CASSLFFRQENNSPLHF	TGTGCCAGCAGTTTATTTTTCAGACAAGAAAATAATTCACCCCTCCACTTT
TRBV3-1/TRBV3-2	-	-	TRBJ1-5	CASSHQNQPQHF	TGTGCCAGCAGCCACCAAAATCAGCCCCAGCATTTT
TRBV28	TRBD2	-	TRBJ2-3	CASSSGGAGDTQYF	TGTGCCAGCAGCAGCGGGGGAGCGGGAGATACGCAGTATTTT
TRBV4-1	TRBD1	few	TRBJ1-5	CASSQGDRDQPQHF	TGCGCCAGCAGCCAGGGAGACAGGGATCAGCCCCAGCATTTT
TRBV3-1/TRBV3-2	-	-	TRBJ2-1	CASSQTWMQFF	TGTGCCAGCAGCCAGACGTGGATGCAGTTCTTC
TRBV5-1	TRBD1	-	TRBJ2-5	CASSFGTGMGQETQYF	TGCGCCAGCAGCTTTGGGACAGGGATGGGTCAAGAGACCCAGTACTTC
TRBV10-3	TRBD1	-	TRBJ2-5	CAISETGQGGGETQYF	TGTGCCATCAGTGAGACGGGACAGGGTGGAGGAGAGACCCAGTACTTC
TRBV5-8	TRBD1	-	TRBJ2-1	CASSLGQVSSYNEQFF	TGTGCCAGCAGCCTGGGACAGGTCAGCTCCTACAATGAGCAGTTCTTC